Shown below are 17 T cell receptor beta chains from a single sample sequenced in a study of shared clonotypes between healthy human individuals. Generated by immunoSEQ multiplex PCR, the TCRdb table keeps only in-frame clones and is missing some. The sample includes millions of clones, about 92% of them seen just once. Sequenced input: naive CD4+ T cells sorted from blood. Subset reported: CD45RA+ positively selected. All receptors come from a young man in good health.

V is TRBV7-9 and J is TRBJ2-3, with D perhaps TRBD2 (5 bases). CDR3 length: 13 residues. From germline, CDR1 is SEHNR and CDR2 FQNEAQ (reference sequence). With 4 bases removed from V and 1 base from J, the gap between germline ends came to 6 bases. CDR3 in amino acids: CASSWGGTDTQYF. DNA of the CDR3: TGTGCCAGCAGCTGGGGAGGCACAGATACGCAGTATTTT.

The chain combines TRBV6-5 with TRBJ2-1; a weak D match, TRBD2 (6 bases). V was shortened by 5 bases and J by 6 bases, with 14 bases between the two germline ends. This CDR3 contains 14 residues. Germline V lookup: CDR1 MNHEY, CDR2 SVGAGI. The CDR3 is CASSPIGGTNEQFF. The CDR3 DNA is TGTGCCAGCAGTCCCATCGGAGGGACCAATGAGCAGTTCTTC.

This chain joins TRBV25-1 and TRBJ1-5; D gene ambiguous. The CDR3 has 14 residues. Trimming shortened V by 3 bases and J by 6 bases, and 12 bases separated the two germline ends. Looked up from germline, CDR1 is MGHDK and CDR2 is SYGVNS. CDR3 region: CASSDPWEVQPQHF. CDR3 DNA sequence: TGTGCCAGCAGTGACCCATGGGAGGTTCAGCCCCAGCATTTT.

J is TRBJ1-5 and V is TRBV19; a possible D gene is TRBD1 (6 bases). Per germline, CDR1 LNHDA and CDR2 SQIVND (reference sequence). This CDR3 is 15 amino acids long. V lost 0 bases, J lost 10 bases, and 16 bases lay in between. The CDR3 DNA sequence: TGTGCCAGTAGTATAGAGGTACAGGGCGGTCAACCCCAGCATTTT. It translates to CASSIEVQGGQPQHF.

The genes are TRBV30 and TRBJ1-1, with D uncertain. This CDR3 contains 13 residues. V was clipped by 0 bases and J by 1 base, with 6 bases between them. The germline V gene encodes CDR1 GTSNPN and CDR2 SVGIG (reference sequence). The CDR3 DNA reads TGTGCCTGGAGTGTCCGGTGGAACACTGAAGCTTTCTTT. It specifies CAWSVRWNTEAFF. The entire variable domain, with the rest obtained from reference TRBV30 and TRBJ1-1, is as follows: SQTIHQWPATLVQPVGSPLSLECTVEGTSNPNLYWYRQAAGRGLQLLFYSVGIGQISSEVPQNLSASRPQDRQFILSSKKLLLSDSGFYLCAWSVRWNTEAFFGQGTRLTVV.

This sequence joins TRBV28 and TRBJ2-5; 7 bases match TRBD1. CDR3 length equals 14 residues. CDR1 MDHEN and CDR2 SYDVKM come from the germline V gene. V was pared by 6 bases and J by 5 bases, with 9 bases of the junction left unmatched. In nucleotides, the CDR3 is TGTGCCAGCAGGGCGACAGGGACGGGGGAGACCCAGTACTTC. Its translation: CASRATGTGETQYF.

This clone was observed a handful of times. This sequence joins TRBV9 and TRBJ1-2; 10 bases line up with TRBD1. The CDR3 covers 14 residues. Germline CDR1 SGDLS, CDR2 YYNGEE. The trim removed 3 bases at V and 6 bases at J, leaving 5 bases unmatched. CDR3 residues: CASSAGTGDHGYTF. The CDR3 DNA reads as TGTGCCAGCAGCGCAGGGACAGGGGATCATGGCTACACCTTC.

Details on this clone: Other DNA sequences of this sample code for an identical CDR3. The chain couples TRBV6-1 to TRBJ2-7, with 8 bases aligning to TRBD1. The CDR3 has 14 amino acids. Unmatched junction bases numbered 6, after V lost 6 bases and J lost 2 bases. CDR1 is MNHNS and CDR2 is SASEGT in the germline V gene. The CDR3 here is CASRAGTGTYEQYF. The CDR3 nucleotides are TGTGCCAGCAGAGCCGGGACAGGCACCTACGAGCAGTACTTC.

J is TRBJ2-5 and V is TRBV30; no reliable D call. The better agreement between TRBJ2-7 and the DNA end casts doubt on the J call. The CDR3 extends over 14 amino acids. The germline V gene has CDR1 GTSNPN and CDR2 SVGIG (reference sequence). For the CDR3, the DNA is TGTGCCTGGAGTGTCCGTCTCGGACCCTACGAGCAGTACTTC. It is translated as CAWSVRLGPYEQYF.

As for this clone: A read error may be the cause here, since a much bigger clone is one base away. Other DNA sequences of this sample code for an identical CDR3. The chain combines TRBV7-2 with TRBJ2-3; D call uncertain. V was shortened by 1 base and J by 0 bases, with 5 bases between the two germline ends. CDR3 length: 14 amino acids. The germline V gene encodes CDR1 SGHTA and CDR2 FQGNSA. CDR3 region: CASSLEGSTDTQYF. Written as DNA, the CDR3 is TGTGCCAGCAGCTTAGAGGGCAGCACAGATACGCAGTATTTT.

The chain uses TRBV18 and TRBJ1-1; D may be TRBD1 (5 bases). V lost 3 bases, J lost 7 bases, and 15 bases lay in between. The germline V gene encodes CDR1 KGHSH and CDR2 LQKENI. CDR3 length: 14 amino acids. CDR3 sequence reads: CASSPDSRKFEAFF. In nucleotides, the CDR3 is TGTGCCAGCTCACCCGACAGCCGCAAGTTTGAAGCTTTCTTT.

The J gene is TRBJ2-5, the V gene TRBV10-3, with 9 bases lining up with TRBD2. Per the germline V gene, CDR1 is ENHRY and CDR2 is SYGVKD. The CDR3 sequence is 16 residues long. Trimming at V came to 3 bases and at J to 0 bases, leaving 5 bases not matched to a gene. CDR3 in DNA: TGTGCCATCAGTGATAGGAAGCGGGAGGACCAAGAGACCCAGTACTTC. It encodes CAISDRKREDQETQYF.

The chain employs TRBV10-1 and TRBJ2-4, with 7 bases lining up with TRBD1. The CDR3 length is 15 residues. V lost 8 bases to trimming and J lost 3 bases; unmatched junction nucleotides: 10. The germline CDR1 and CDR2 sequences are WNHNN and SYGVQD (reference sequence). The DNA of the CDR3 is TGCGCCAGCGCCCCCGGGACAGACGACAAAAACATTCAGTACTTC. It specifies CASAPGTDDKNIQYF.

This clone has more than one count but fewer than ten. The chain is built from TRBV29-1 and TRBJ1-1; D uncertain. V was cut by 3 bases and J by 7 bases, with 6 bases left in between. CDR3 size: 10 residues. CDR1 and CDR2 from the germline V gene are SQVTM and ANQGSEA. CDR3 in DNA: TGCAGCGTTGAGGAGGGTGAAGCTTTCTTT. It codes for CSVEEGEAFF.

V is TRBV29-1 and J is TRBJ2-3; 12 bases map to TRBD2. The CDR3 has 14 residues. V lost 6 bases, J lost 4 bases, and 5 bases stayed unmatched. Looked up from germline, CDR1 is SQVTM and CDR2 is ANQGSEA. CDR3 residues: CSVWTSGKADTQYF. CDR3 coding DNA: TGCAGCGTCTGGACTAGCGGGAAAGCAGATACGCAGTATTTT.

As concerns this clone: Additional DNA sequences in this sample encode the identical CDR3. The V call is TRBV6-5, the J call TRBJ1-5; D is unclear. This CDR3 is 13 amino acids long. The V end lost 7 bases, the J end lost 2 bases, and 9 bases lay between the germline ends. Looked up from germline, CDR1 is MNHEY and CDR2 is SVGAGI. The CDR3 DNA reads TGTGCCAGCACACCCGATGGCAATCAGCCCCAGCATTTT. This gives the protein CASTPDGNQPQHF.

CDR3 bases: TGCGCCAGCAGTCTAACCATATCCTACGAGCAGTACTTC. It yields the protein CASSLTISYEQYF. The chain has TRBV5-1 and TRBJ2-7; D uncertain. This CDR3 region has 13 residues. The V end lost 5 bases, the J end lost 1 base, and 10 bases lay between the germline ends. The V gene's germline CDR1 is SGHRS and CDR2 YFSETQ.